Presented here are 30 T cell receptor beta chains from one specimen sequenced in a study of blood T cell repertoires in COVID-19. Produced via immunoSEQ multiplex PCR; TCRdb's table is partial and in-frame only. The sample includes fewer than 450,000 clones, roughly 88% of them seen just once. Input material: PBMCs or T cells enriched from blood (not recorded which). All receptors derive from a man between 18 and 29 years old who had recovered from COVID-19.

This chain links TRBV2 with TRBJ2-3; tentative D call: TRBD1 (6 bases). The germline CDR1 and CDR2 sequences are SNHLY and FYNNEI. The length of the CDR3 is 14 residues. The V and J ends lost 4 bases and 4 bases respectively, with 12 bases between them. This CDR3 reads CASSGGQGSDTQYF. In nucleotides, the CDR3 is TGTGCCAGCAGTGGGGGGCAGGGCTCAGATACGCAGTATTTT.

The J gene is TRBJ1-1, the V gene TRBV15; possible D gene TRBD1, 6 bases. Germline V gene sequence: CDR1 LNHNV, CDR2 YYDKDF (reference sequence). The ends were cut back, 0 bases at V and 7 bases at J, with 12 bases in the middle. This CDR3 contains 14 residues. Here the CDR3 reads CATSRDRGHLEAFF. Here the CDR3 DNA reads TGTGCCACCAGCAGAGATCGGGGACACCTTGAAGCTTTCTTT.

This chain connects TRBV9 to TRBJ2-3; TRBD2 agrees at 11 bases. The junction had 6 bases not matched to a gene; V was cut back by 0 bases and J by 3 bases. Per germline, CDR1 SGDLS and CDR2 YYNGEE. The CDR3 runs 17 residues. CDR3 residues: CASSVAPSGRNTDTQYF. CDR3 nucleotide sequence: TGTGCCAGCAGCGTAGCTCCTAGCGGGAGGAATACAGATACGCAGTATTTT.

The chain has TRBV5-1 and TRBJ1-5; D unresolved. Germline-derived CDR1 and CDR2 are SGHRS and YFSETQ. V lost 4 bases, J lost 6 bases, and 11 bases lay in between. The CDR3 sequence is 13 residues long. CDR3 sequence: CASSESSGQPQHF. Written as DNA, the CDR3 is TGCGCCAGCAGCGAGTCCAGCGGTCAGCCCCAGCATTTT.

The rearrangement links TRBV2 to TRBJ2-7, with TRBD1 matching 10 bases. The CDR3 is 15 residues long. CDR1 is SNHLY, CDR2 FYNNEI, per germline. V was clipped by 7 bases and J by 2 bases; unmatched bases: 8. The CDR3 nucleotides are TGTGCCAGCACCCAGGGACAGGGGTCCACCTACGAGCAGTACTTC. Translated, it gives CASTQGQGSTYEQYF. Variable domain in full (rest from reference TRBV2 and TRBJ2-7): EPEVTQTPSHQVTQMGQEVILRCVPISNHLYFYWYRQILGQKVEFLVSFYNNEISEKSEIFDDQFSVERPDGSNFTLKIRSTKLEDSAMYFCASTQGQGSTYEQYFGPGTRLTVT.

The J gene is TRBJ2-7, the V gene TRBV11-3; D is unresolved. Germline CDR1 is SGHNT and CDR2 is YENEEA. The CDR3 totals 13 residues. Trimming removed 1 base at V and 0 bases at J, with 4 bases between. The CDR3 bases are TGTGCCAGCAGCTTAGCGTTCTCCTACGAGCAGTACTTC. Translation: CASSLAFSYEQYF.

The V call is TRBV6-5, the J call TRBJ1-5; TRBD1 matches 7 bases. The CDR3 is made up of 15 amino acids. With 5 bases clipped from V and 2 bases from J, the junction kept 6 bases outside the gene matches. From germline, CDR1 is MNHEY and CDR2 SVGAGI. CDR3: CASSTTGARNQPQHF. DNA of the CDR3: TGTGCCAGCAGTACAACAGGGGCGCGCAATCAGCCCCAGCATTTT.

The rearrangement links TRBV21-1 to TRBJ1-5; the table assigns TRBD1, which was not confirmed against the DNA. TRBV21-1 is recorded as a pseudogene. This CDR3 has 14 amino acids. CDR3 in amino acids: CASSADSYNQPQHF. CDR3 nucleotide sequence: TGTGCCAGCAGCGCAGACAGCTACAATCAGCCCCAGCATTTT.

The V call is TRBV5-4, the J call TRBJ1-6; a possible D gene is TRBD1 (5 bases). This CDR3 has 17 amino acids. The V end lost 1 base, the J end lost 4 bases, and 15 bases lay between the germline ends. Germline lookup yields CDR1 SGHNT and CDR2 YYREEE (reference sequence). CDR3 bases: TGTGCCAGCAGCTTGCCTACGACAGCGTCTTATAATTCACCCCTCCACTTT. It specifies CASSLPTTASYNSPLHF.

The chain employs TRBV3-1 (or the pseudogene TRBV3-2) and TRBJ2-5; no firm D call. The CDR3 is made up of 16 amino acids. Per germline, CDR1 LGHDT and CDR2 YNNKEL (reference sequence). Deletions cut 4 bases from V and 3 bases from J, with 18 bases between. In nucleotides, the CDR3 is TGTGCCAGCAGCCGGCGCAGTAGGTTTGGAGAAGAGACCCAGTACTTC. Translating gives CASSRRSRFGEETQYF.

The CDR3, as DNA: TGTGCCAGCAGTAGATCGGTGGCAACTAATGAAAAACTGTTTTTT. Its translation is CASSRSVATNEKLFF. The chain couples TRBV27 to TRBJ1-4; D unclear. Deletions cut 5 bases from V and 0 bases from J, with 10 bases between. Germline V lookup: CDR1 MNHEY, CDR2 SMNVEV (reference sequence). CDR3 length: 15 residues.

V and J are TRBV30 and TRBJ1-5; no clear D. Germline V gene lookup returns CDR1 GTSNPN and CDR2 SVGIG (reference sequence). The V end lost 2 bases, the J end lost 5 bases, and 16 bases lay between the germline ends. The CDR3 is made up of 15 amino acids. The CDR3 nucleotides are TGTGCCTGGAGTCTAGCGGGAGGGATTTATCAGCCCCAGCATTTT. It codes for CAWSLAGGIYQPQHF.

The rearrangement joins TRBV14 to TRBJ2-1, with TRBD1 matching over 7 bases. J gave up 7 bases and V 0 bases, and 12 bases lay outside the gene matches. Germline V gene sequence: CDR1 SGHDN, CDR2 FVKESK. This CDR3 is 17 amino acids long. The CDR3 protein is CASSQDPARQGYNEQFF. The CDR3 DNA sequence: TGTGCCAGCAGCCAAGATCCGGCGAGACAGGGCTATAATGAGCAGTTCTTC.

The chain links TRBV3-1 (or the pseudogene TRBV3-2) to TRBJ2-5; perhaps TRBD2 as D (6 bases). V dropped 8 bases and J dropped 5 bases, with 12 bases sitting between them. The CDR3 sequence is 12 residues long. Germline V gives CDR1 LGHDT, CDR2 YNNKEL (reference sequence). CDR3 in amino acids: CASWRGGETQYF. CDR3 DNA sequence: TGTGCCAGCTGGCGGGGTGGGGAGACCCAGTACTTC.

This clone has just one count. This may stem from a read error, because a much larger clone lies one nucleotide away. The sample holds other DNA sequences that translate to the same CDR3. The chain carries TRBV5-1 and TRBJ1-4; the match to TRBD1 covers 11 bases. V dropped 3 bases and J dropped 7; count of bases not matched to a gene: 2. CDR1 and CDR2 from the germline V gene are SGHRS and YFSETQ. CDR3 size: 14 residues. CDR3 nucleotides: TGCGCCAGCAGCTGGGGACAGGGGGGTGAAAAACTGTTTTTT. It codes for CASSWGQGGEKLFF. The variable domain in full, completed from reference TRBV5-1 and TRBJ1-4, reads KAGVTQTPRYLIKTRGQQVTLSCSPISGHRSVSWYQQTPGQGLQFLFEYFSETQRNKGNFPGRFSGRQFSNSRSEMNVSTLELGDSALYLCASSWGQGGEKLFFGSGTQLSVL.

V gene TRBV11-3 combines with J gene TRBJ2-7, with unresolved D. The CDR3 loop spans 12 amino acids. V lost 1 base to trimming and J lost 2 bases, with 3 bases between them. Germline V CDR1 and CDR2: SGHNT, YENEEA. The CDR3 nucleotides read TGTGCCAGCAGCTTAGGCGCCTACGAGCAGTACTTC. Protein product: CASSLGAYEQYF.

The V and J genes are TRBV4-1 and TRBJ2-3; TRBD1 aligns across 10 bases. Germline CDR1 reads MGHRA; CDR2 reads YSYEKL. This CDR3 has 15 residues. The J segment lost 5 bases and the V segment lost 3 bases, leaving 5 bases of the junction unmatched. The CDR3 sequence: CASSQRQGARDTQYF. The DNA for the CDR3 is TGCGCCAGCAGCCAGAGACAGGGGGCAAGAGATACGCAGTATTTT.

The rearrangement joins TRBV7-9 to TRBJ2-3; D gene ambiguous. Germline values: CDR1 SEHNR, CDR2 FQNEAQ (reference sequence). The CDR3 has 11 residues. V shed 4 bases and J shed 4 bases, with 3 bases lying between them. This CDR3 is CASSSADTQYF. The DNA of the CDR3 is TGTGCCAGCAGCTCTGCAGATACGCAGTATTTT.

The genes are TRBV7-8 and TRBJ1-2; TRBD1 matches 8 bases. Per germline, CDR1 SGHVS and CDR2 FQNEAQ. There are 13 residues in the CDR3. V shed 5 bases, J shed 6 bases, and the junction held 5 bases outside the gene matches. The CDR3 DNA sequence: TGTGCCAGCAGCCTCACAGGGGGAGATGGCTACACCTTC. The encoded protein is CASSLTGGDGYTF.

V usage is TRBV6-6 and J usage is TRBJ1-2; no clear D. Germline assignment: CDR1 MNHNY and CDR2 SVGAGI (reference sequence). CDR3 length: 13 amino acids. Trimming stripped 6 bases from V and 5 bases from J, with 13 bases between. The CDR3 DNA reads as TGTGCCAGCAGCCGGGAGGGTAGGTATGGCTACACCTTC. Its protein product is CASSREGRYGYTF.

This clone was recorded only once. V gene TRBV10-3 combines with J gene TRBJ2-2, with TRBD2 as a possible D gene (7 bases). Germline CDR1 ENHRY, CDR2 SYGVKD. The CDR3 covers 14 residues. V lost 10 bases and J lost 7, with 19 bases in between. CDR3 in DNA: TGTGCCACAGCGGGAACAGGGCCCGGCGGGGAGCTGTTTTTT. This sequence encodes CATAGTGPGGELFF.

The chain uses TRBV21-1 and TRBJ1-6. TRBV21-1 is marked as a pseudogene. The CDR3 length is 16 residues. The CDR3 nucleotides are TGTGCCAGCAGCGGCCTGGCTCGGGGGATCAGTTCACCCCTCCACTTT. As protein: CASSGLARGISSPLHF.

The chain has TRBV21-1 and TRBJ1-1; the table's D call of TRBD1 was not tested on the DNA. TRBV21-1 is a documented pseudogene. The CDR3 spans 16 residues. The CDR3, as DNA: TGTGCCAGCAGCAAATGTCCAGGGGGGATGAACACTGAAGCTTTCTTT. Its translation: CASSKCPGGMNTEAFF.

The CDR3 reads CASSEFLPSGGRGTYEQYF. CDR3 in DNA: TGTGCCAGCAGTGAATTCTTGCCTTCCGGAGGGAGAGGAACCTACGAGCAGTACTTC. This rearrangement joins TRBV2 to TRBJ2-7, with a weak D call TRBD2 (6 bases). The germline V gene has CDR1 SNHLY and CDR2 FYNNEI. V was clipped by 2 bases and J by 2 bases, with 25 bases between them. The CDR3 totals 19 residues.

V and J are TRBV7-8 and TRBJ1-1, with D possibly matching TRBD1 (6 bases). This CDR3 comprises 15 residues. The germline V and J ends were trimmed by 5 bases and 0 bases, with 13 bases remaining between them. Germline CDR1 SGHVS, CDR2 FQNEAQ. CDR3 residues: CASSHTDSMNTEAFF. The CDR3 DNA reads TGTGCCAGCAGCCACACGGACAGTATGAACACTGAAGCTTTCTTT.

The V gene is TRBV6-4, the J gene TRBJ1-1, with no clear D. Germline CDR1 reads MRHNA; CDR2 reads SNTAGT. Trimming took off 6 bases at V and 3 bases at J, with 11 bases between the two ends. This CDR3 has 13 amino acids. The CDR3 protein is CASRLEEDTEAFF. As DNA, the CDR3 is TGTGCCAGCAGATTAGAGGAGGACACTGAAGCTTTCTTT.

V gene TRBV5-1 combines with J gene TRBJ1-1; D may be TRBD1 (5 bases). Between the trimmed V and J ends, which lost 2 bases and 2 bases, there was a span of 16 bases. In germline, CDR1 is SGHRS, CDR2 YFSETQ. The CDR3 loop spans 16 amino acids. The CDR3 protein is CASSFLYTGHNTEAFF. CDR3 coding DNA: TGCGCCAGCAGCTTTCTCTATACAGGTCATAACACTGAAGCTTTCTTT.

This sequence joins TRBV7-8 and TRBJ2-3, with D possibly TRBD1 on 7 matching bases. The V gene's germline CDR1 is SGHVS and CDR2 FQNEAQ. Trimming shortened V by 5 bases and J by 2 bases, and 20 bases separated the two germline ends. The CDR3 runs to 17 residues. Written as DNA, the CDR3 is TGTGCCAGCAGCCTGGAGGGGGCCATAGAGTACACAGATACGCAGTATTTT. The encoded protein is CASSLEGAIEYTDTQYF.

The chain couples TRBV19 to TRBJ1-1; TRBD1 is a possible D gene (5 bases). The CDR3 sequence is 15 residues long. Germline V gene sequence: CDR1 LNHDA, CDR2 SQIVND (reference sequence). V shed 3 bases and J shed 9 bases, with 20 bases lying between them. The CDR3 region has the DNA TGTGCCAGTAGTATTGGGGCAGACAGCCACGAGAAAGCTTTCTTT. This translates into CASSIGADSHEKAFF. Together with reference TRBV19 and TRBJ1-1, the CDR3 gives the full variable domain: DGGITQSPKYLFRKEGQNVTLSCEQNLNHDAMYWYRQDPGQGLRLIYYSQIVNDFQKGDIAEGYSVSREKKESFPLTVTSAQKNPTAFYLCASSIGADSHEKAFFGQGTRLTVV.

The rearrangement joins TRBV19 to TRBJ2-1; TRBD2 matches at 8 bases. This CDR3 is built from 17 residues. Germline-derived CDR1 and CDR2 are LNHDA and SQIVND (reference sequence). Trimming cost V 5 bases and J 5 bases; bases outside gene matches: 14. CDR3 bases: TGTGCCAGTAGTCGCCAGGGGCCTGCGGGGGGTCACAATGAGCAGTTCTTC. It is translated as CASSRQGPAGGHNEQFF. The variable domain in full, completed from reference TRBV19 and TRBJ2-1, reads DGGITQSPKYLFRKEGQNVTLSCEQNLNHDAMYWYRQDPGQGLRLIYYSQIVNDFQKGDIAEGYSVSREKKESFPLTVTSAQKNPTAFYLCASSRQGPAGGHNEQFFGPGTRLTVL.